This TCR beta chain was documented in a study of siplizumab effects on memory and regulatory T cells. General study results and limits: There were only a minor fraction of alloreactive clones that mapped to unstimulated subsets.

TCRdb's table, derived via immunoSEQ multiplex PCR, lists solely in-frame clones and lacks some. The data show about 100,000 clones, with around 94% seen just once and approximately 0.66% held by the top ten. Per the germline V gene, CDR1 is MNHEY and CDR2 is SVGAGI. V was cut by 8 bases and J by 6 bases, with 22 bases left in between. This CDR3 is built from 15 residues. Notes on this clone: What it binds is not known.

This clonotype was sampled from a human donor in good health. The sequencing sample was made of Tregs sorted from blood. The V and J genes are TRBV6-5 and TRBJ1-1; tentatively, D is TRBD1 (5 bases). Here the CDR3 DNA reads TGTGCCAGCTTCGGGACTGCGGGGTATATCGCTGAAGCTTTCTTT. The encoded protein is CASFGTAGYIAEAFF.